A single TCR beta chain is shown here with its context. What it binds is not known. There are 15 residues in the CDR3. Stated time point: newly diagnosed GD, antithyroid drugs for less than 3 months. RNA extracted from PBMCs served as the sequencing template. The peripheral blood volume drawn was approximately 9.5 milliliters, and it was collected into EDTA tubes. Arm-PCR of CDR3 regions and iRepertoire HTBI primers were the basis on which TCR beta libraries were built. TCRdb fed the multiplex PCR reads into MiXCR, producing one record per CDR3 protein. This sample has some 220,000 distinct CDR3 sequences; less than 20% occur once, and the top ten carry approximately 12%. This specimen comes from a study of regulatory T cells in long-lasting Graves disease. Study-level findings and limits: Newly diagnosed patients shared 850 to 1,000 public clonotypes; persistent patients shared some 2,700.

These same data were also listed under a study on T cells in Graves' hyperthyroidism and ophthalmopathy. This second report adds: In simple terms, a model built on 13 V-J features told ophthalmopathy apart from stable hyperthyroidism. A median 6.5 months before onset, the model predicted ophthalmopathy.

Sequenced here: peripheral blood mononuclear cells (PBMCs), sampled at new diagnosis, from a patient treated with antithyroid drugs. The source of this sequence is a woman aged 25 to 39 with Graves disease. This rearrangement joins TRBV12-3 or TRBV12-4 to TRBJ2-3; 13 nucleotides match TRBD2. The J call may be faulty, since TRBJ2-5 better matches the DNA end. The CDR3 loop is CASSSGLAGAKTQYF. The DNA for the CDR3 is TGTGCCAGCAGTTCCGGACTAGCGGGAGCTAAGACCCAGTACTTC.